The 7 T cell receptor beta chains presented below share a single source sample, sequenced in a study of CD8+ T cells in alopecia areata. RNA, once extracted, was reverse transcribed into cDNA for use as the sequencing template. Sequencing was performed with immunoSEQ multiplex PCR; in TCRdb, only in-frame clones are kept and a portion is missing. The repertoire consists of 140,000 to 150,000 clones, with approximately 51% occurring once and the leading ten covering approximately 0.99%. Sequenced material: CD4+ T cells sorted from blood, taken at week 0. All receptors derive from a human donor with alopecia areata.

V usage is TRBV6-5 and J usage is TRBJ2-7, with 9 positions matching TRBD2. The germline CDR1 and CDR2 sequences are MNHEY and SVGAGI. The CDR3 contains 13 residues. J lost 7 bases, V lost 6 bases, and 7 bases had no gene match. CDR3 residues: CASRLAGRGEQYF. CDR3 DNA: TGTGCCAGCAGGCTAGCGGGACGGGGGGAGCAGTACTTC.

The chain uses TRBV4-2 and TRBJ1-2; no definite D call. Trimming shortened V by 3 bases and J by 6 bases, and 14 bases separated the two germline ends. This CDR3 has 14 residues. CDR1 and CDR2 (germline): LGHNA, YNFKEQ. The CDR3 DNA reads as TGTGCCAGCAGCCATGACCGGGATTTTAATGGCTACACCTTC. Its protein product is CASSHDRDFNGYTF.

The chain is built from TRBV5-1 and TRBJ2-2; D ambiguous. Germline values: CDR1 SGHRS, CDR2 YFSETQ. The CDR3 spans 13 residues. V dropped 5 bases and J dropped 3 bases, with 8 bases sitting between them. CDR3 loop: CASRGPDTGELFF. In DNA form, the CDR3 reads TGCGCCAGCAGGGGTCCTGACACCGGGGAGCTGTTTTTT.

This clone appeared once. The genes are TRBV7-4 and TRBJ2-5; the D is unclear. The CDR3 consists of 13 residues. With 5 bases removed from V and 5 bases from J, the gap between germline ends came to 12 bases. Germline V gene data show CDR1 as SGHVT and CDR2 as SQSDAQ. The CDR3 reads CASSLGPRETQYF. The CDR3 DNA follows: TGTGCCAGCAGCCTCGGGCCGAGGGAGACCCAGTACTTC. Using reference TRBV7-4 and TRBJ2-5 for the parts outside the CDR3, the full variable domain is GAGVSQSPRYKVAKRGRDVALRCDSISGHVTLYWYRQTLGQGSEVLTYSQSDAQRDKSGRPSGRFSAERPERSVSTLKIQRTEQGDSAVYLCASSLGPRETQYFGPGTRLLVL.

The rearrangement uses TRBV10-3 and TRBJ2-7; 7 positions agree with TRBD2. The CDR3 is 12 residues long. Germline V CDR1 and CDR2: ENHRY, SYGVKD. Trimming cost V 2 bases and J 7 bases; bases outside gene matches: 2. The CDR3 loop reads CAISETAGEQYF. DNA of the CDR3: TGTGCCATCAGTGAGACAGCGGGAGAGCAGTACTTC.

This chain links TRBV19 with TRBJ2-1; the match to TRBD2 covers 7 bases. J gave up 0 bases and V 7 bases, and 3 bases lay outside the gene matches. Per the germline V gene, CDR1 is LNHDA and CDR2 is SQIVND (reference sequence). This CDR3 has 14 amino acids. The DNA of the CDR3 is TGTGCCAGTAAGGCGGGGGTCTCCTACAATGAGCAGTTCTTC. This sequence encodes CASKAGVSYNEQFF. The variable domain in full, with the rest retrieved from reference TRBV19 and TRBJ2-1, is DGGITQSPKYLFRKEGQNVTLSCEQNLNHDAMYWYRQDPGQGLRLIYYSQIVNDFQKGDIAEGYSVSREKKESFPLTVTSAQKNPTAFYLCASKAGVSYNEQFFGPGTRLTVL.

J is TRBJ2-7 and V is TRBV29-1; D ambiguous. The length of the CDR3 is 12 residues. V lost 2 bases and J lost 3, with 8 bases in between. The germline gives CDR1 SQVTM, CDR2 ANQGSEA. The CDR3 sequence is CSVEYGNYEQYF. CDR3 in DNA: TGCAGCGTTGAATACGGCAACTACGAGCAGTACTTC.